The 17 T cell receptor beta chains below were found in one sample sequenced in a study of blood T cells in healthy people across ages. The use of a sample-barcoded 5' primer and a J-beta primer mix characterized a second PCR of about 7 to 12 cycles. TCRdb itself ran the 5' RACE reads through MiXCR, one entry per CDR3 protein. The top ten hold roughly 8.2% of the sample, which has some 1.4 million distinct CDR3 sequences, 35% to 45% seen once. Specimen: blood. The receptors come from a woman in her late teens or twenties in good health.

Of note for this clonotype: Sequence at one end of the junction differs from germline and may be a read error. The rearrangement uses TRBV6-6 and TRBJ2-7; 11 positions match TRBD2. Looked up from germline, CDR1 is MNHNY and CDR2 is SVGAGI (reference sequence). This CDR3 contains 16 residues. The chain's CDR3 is CACSPPGTSGSYEQYF. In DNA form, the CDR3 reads TGTGCCTGCAGTCCCCCCGGGACTAGCGGCTCCTACGAGCAGTACTTC.

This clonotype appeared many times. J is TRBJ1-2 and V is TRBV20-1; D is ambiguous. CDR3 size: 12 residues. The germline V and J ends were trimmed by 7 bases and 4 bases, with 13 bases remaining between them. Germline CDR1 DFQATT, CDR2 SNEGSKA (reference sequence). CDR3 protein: CSGGGSFYGYTF. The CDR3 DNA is TGCAGTGGGGGTGGCAGTTTCTATGGCTACACCTTC.

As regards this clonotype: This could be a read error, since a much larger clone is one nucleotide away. CDR3 DNA sequence: TGTGCCAGCAGTACGACAGCGAACACTCAAGCTTTCTTT. Translation gives CASSTTANTQAFF. This chain connects TRBV12-3 or TRBV12-4 to TRBJ1-1, with TRBD1 as a possible D gene (5 bases). The CDR3 extends over 13 amino acids.

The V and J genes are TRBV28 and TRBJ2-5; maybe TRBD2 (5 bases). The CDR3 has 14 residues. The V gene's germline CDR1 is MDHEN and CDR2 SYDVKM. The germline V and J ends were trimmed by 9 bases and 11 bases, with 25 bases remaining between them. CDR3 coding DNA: TGTGCCAGTCTGCCGGGGTCCAACTACAATGAGCAGTACTTC. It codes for CASLPGSNYNEQYF.

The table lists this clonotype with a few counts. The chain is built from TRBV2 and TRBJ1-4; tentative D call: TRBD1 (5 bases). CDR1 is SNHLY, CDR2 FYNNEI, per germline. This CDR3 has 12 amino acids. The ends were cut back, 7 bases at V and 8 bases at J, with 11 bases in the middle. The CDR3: CASKGEREKLFF. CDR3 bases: TGTGCCAGCAAAGGGGAAAGAGAAAAACTGTTTTTT. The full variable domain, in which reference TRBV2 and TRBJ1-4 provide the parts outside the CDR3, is EPEVTQTPSHQVTQMGQEVILRCVPISNHLYFYWYRQILGQKVEFLVSFYNNEISEKSEIFDDQFSVERPDGSNFTLKIRSTKLEDSAMYFCASKGEREKLFFGSGTQLSVL.

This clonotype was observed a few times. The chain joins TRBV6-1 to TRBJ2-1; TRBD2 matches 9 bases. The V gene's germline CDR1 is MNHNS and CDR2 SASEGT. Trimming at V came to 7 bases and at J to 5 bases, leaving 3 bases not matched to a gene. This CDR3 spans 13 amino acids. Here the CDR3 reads CASIRTSDNEQFF. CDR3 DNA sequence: TGTGCCAGCATCCGGACTAGCGACAATGAGCAGTTCTTC.

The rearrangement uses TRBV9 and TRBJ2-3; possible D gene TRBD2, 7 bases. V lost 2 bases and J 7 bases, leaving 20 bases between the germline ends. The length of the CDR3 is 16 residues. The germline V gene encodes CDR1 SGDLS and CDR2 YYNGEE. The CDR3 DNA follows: TGTGCCAGCAGCGTCGAACGCGGGGGCGATGTGAATACGCAGTATTTT. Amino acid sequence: CASSVERGGDVNTQYF.

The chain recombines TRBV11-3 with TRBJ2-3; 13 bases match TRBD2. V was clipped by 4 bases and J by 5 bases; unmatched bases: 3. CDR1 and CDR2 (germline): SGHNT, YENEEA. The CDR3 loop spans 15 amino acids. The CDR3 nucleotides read TGTGCCAGCAGCTCGACTAGCGGGAGGAGAGATACGCAGTATTTT. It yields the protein CASSSTSGRRDTQYF.

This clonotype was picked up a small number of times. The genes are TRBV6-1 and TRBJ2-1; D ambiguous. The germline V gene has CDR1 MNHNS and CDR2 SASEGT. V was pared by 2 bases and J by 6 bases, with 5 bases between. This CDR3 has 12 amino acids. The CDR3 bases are TGTGCCAGCAGTGAAAACCTCAATGAGCAGTTCTTC. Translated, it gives CASSENLNEQFF.

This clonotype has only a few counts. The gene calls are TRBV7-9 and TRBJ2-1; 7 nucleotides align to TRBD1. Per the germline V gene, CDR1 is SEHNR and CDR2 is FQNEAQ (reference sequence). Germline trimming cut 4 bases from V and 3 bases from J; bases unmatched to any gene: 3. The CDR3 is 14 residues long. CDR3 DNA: TGTGCCAGCAGCTGGAGGACAGGCTACAATGAGCAGTTCTTC. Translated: CASSWRTGYNEQFF.

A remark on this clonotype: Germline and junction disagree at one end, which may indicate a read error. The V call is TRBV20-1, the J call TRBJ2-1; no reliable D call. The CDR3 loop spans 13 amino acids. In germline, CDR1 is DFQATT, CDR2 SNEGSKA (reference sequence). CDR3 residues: CSARRTAYDEQFF. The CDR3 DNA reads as TGCAGTGCTAGACGGACGGCCTACGATGAGCAGTTCTTC.

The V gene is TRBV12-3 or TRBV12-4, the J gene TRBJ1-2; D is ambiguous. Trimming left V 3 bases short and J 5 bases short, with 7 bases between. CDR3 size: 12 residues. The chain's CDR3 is CASSFLMYGYTF. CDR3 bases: TGTGCCAGCAGTTTTCTAATGTATGGCTACACCTTC.

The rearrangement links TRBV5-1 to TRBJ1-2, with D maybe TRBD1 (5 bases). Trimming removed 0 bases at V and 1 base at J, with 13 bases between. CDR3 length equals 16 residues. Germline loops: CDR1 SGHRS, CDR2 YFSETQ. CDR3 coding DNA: TGCGCCAGCAGCTTGGGCAGGGTAGATTATAACTATGGCTACACCTTC. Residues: CASSLGRVDYNYGYTF.

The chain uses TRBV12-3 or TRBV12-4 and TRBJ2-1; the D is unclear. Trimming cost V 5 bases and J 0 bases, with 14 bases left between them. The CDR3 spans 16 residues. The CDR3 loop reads CASSTYSKSSYNEQFF. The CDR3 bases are TGTGCCAGCAGTACCTACTCCAAATCCTCCTACAATGAGCAGTTCTTC.

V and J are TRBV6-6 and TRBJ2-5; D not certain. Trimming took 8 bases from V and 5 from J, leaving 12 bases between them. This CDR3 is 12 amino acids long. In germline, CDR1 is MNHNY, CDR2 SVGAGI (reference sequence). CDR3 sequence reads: CASRKQEETQYF. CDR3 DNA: TGTGCCAGCCGAAAACAAGAGGAGACCCAGTACTTC.

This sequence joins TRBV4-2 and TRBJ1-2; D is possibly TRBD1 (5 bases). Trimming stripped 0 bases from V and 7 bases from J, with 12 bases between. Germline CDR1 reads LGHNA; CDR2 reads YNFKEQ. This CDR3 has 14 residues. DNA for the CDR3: TGTGCCAGCAGCCAAGATCTCAGGGCTCGTGGCTACACCTTC. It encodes CASSQDLRARGYTF.

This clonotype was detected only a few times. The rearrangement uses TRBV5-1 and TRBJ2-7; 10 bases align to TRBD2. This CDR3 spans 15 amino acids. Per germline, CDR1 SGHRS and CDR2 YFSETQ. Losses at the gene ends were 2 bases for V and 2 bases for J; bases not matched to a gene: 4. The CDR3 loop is CASSFVAGGTYEQYF. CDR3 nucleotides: TGCGCCAGCAGCTTCGTAGCGGGGGGAACCTACGAGCAGTACTTC.